This T cell receptor (beta chain) was obtained from a study of T-cell memory formation after mild COVID-19. Study details: In these data, TCR clusters were largely donor specific.

The CDR3 totals 15 residues. Trimming removed 6 bases from V and 2 bases from J; junction bases left unmatched: 9. Germline assignment: CDR1 MDHEN and CDR2 SYDVKM. Study-level findings and limits: Some clones that responded were present in memory (sampled pre-infection), which suggests cross-reactive memory joined. CD4+ contracting clones were found mainly in CM and EM, and CD8+ ones in EMRA.

In the case of this clonotype: Its cognate antigen is unknown.

After 5'RACE with constant-segment primers, TCR alpha and TCR beta cDNA libraries carrying sample barcodes and UMIs were obtained. TCRdb reanalysed the 5' RACE reads using MiXCR and keeps one entry per CDR3 protein. Found here are about 150,000 distinct CDR3 sequences, 13% of them singletons; the top ten hold 2.5% to 3.5%. The chain carries TRBV28 and TRBJ2-5; the match to TRBD1 covers 7 bases. This receptor was taken from a man younger than 30 who had mild COVID-19 (a few samples of this study predate the infection). Cell type and time point are not known. Material: PBMCs or a T cell subset sorted from them (not recorded which). The CDR3 region has the DNA TGTGCCAGCAGAAACAGGGGATCTTGGCAAGAGACCCAGTACTTC. Translating gives CASRNRGSWQETQYF. Full variable domain (rest looked up from reference TRBV28 and TRBJ2-5): DVKVTQSSRYLVKRTGEKVFLECVQDMDHENMFWYRQDPGLGLRLIYFSYDVKMKEKGDIPEGYSVSREKKERFSLILESASTNQTSMYLCASRNRGSWQETQYFGPGTRLLVL.